This T cell receptor (beta chain) was sequenced in a study of cytomegalovirus exposure and HLA in healthy donors. About the research overall: Researchers previously reported finding about 110 million unique TCR beta sequences from about 200 million T cells. Regarding the study as a whole: Association of a missense DCLRE1C variant with TCR beta V- and J-gene trimming was reported in a later analysis.

The CDR3 is 16 amino acids. Per the germline V gene, CDR1 is SEHNR and CDR2 is FQNEAQ (reference sequence). With V trimmed by 5 bases and J by 3 bases, 11 bases remained unmatched. PCR employed 60 Vbeta and 13 Jbeta primers. The data were produced by immunoSEQ multiplex PCR, yet TCRdb's version contains in-frame clones alone and is incomplete. The repertoire has more than 150,000 clones, about 80% of them found once; the top ten carry 1%. Note on this clone: The antigen remains unidentified.

The sequence came from a woman between 50 and 59 years old in good health and CMV-seropositive. Source material: PBMCs. J is TRBJ1-1 and V is TRBV7-9; 8 bases match TRBD1. In DNA form, the CDR3 reads TGTGCCAGCAGCGAGAGGGCAGGGGGCGGGTACACTGAAGCTTTCTTT. Translated, it gives CASSERAGGGYTEAFF.